This T cell receptor (beta chain) was recovered during a study of Graves' ophthalmopathy and Graves' hyperthyroidism. The TCR beta CDR3 regions underwent amplification from RNA transcripts. The authors performed first-round RT-PCR with HTBI primers and then a second-round multiplex PCR. MiXCR, run by TCRdb on the multiplex PCR reads, gives a single entry per CDR3 protein. The table records almost 750,000 distinct CDR3 sequences, 40% of them present only once. V was shortened by 0 bases and J by 5 bases, with 10 bases between the two germline ends. This CDR3 is 14 amino acids long. Per the germline V gene, CDR1 is SGHDN and CDR2 is FVKESK. Excluded were patients with other autoimmune diseases, uncontrolled infections, pregnancy or lactation.

The V gene is TRBV14, the J gene TRBJ2-5; no definite D call. The sample taken for sequencing was peripheral blood. The receptor comes from an adult man with Graves' ophthalmopathy. The CDR3 is CASSQDRFIETQYF. The CDR3 DNA follows: TGTGCCAGCAGCCAAGATCGCTTTATCGAGACCCAGTACTTC. The full variable domain, with the rest looked up from reference TRBV14 and TRBJ2-5, is EAGVTQFPSHSVIEKGQTVTLRCDPISGHDNLYWYRRVMGKEIKFLLHFVKESKQDESGMPNNRFLAERTGGTYSTLKVQPAELEDSGVYFCASSQDRFIETQYFGPGTRLLVL.